This TCR beta chain was found in a study of spatial heterogeneity in lung cancer. Worth noting for this clonotype: Its antigen is not identified. This beta chain is a stray sequence in a library constructed for alpha chains; its clone size is not meaningful.

Time point described: sample taken at primary tumor resection. Study findings and constraints: In tumors, expanded intratumoral alpha and beta TCR counts tracked mutation counts.

TCRdb reprocessed the 5' RACE reads with MiXCR, giving one entry per CDR3 protein. The data hold under 200 distinct CDR3 sequences, with 68% observed a single time. CDR1 is MNHEY and CDR2 is SVGEGT in the germline V gene. The V end lost 5 bases, the J end lost 2 bases, and 7 bases lay between the germline ends. The CDR3 has 13 residues. V gene TRBV6-2 or TRBV6-3 combines with J gene TRBJ1-5; unclear D gene. The receptor was isolated from a male donor with early-stage non-small cell lung cancer. Sequenced here: lung tumor tissue, sampled at surgery. This CDR3 is CASSGGGNQPQHF. The CDR3 region has the DNA TGTGCCAGCAGTGGTGGGGGCAATCAGCCCCAGCATTTT.